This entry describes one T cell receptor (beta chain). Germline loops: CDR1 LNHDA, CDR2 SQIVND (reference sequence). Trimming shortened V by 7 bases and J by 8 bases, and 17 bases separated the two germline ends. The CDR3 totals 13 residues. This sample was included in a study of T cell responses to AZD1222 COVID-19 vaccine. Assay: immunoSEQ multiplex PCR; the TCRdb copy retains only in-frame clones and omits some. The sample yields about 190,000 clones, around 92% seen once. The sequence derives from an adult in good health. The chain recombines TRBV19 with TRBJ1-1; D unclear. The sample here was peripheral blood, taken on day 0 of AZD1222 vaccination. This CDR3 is CASTLVTGREAFF. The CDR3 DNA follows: TGTGCCAGTACCTTGGTGACGGGGAGAGAAGCTTTCTTT.